The 3 T cell receptor beta chains below come from one sample, sequenced in a study of OX40 agonist ivuxolimab in advanced cancers. Profiled with immunoSEQ multiplex PCR; TCRdb holds only in-frame clones, not every one. The table has about 61,000 clones, under 90% seen once. The sequencing here drew on CD4+ or CD8+ T cells sorted from blood, taken in a trial of the OX40 agonist ivuxolimab. The source is an adult with an advanced solid tumor such as melanoma, head and neck, liver or kidney cancer.

This clone was observed once. The J gene is TRBJ2-2, the V gene TRBV6-1; D remains ambiguous. Trimming cost V 8 bases and J 6 bases, with 13 bases left between them. Germline V gives CDR1 MNHNS, CDR2 SASEGT. This CDR3 contains 13 residues. Written as DNA, the CDR3 is TGTGCCAGCGGAAACACAGCCGCCGGGGAGCTGTTTTTT. This gives the protein CASGNTAAGELFF.

V gene TRBV5-1 combines with J gene TRBJ2-5, with TRBD2 matching 10 bases. This CDR3 is 16 amino acids long. Trimming removed 3 bases from V and 4 bases from J; junction bases left unmatched: 9. Germline V lookup: CDR1 SGHRS, CDR2 YFSETQ. CDR3 protein: CASSSNLAGDGETQYF. The CDR3 nucleotides read TGCGCCAGCAGCTCAAACCTAGCGGGAGACGGAGAGACCCAGTACTTC.

This sequence joins TRBV6-5 and TRBJ1-2; unclear D gene. The V gene lost 6 bases and the J gene lost 12 bases, with 14 bases spanning the gap. Germline loops: CDR1 MNHEY, CDR2 SVGAGI. The length of the CDR3 is 11 residues. The DNA for the CDR3 is TGTGCCAGCAGCTCTAGCTTCGACCACACCTTC. This sequence encodes CASSSSFDHTF.